A single sample is the source of the 14 T cell receptor beta chains below, sequenced in a study of control samples from healthy donors and cancer patients. Libraries were prepared by immunoSEQ multiplex PCR; TCRdb keeps only in-frame clonotypes and omits some of them. The sample has under 100,000 clones, approximately 95% seen once. The sample was blood. The receptors derive from a woman aged 25 to 45 in good health.

This chain connects TRBV5-4 to TRBJ2-7, with TRBD2 identical over 12 bases. Germline V lookup: CDR1 SGHNT, CDR2 YYREEE (reference sequence). The CDR3 spans 16 residues. V dropped 2 bases and J dropped 0; count of bases not matched to a gene: 3. CDR3 DNA sequence: TGTGCCAGCAGCTTAGGACTAGCGGGGTACTCCTACGAGCAGTACTTC. Translation gives CASSLGLAGYSYEQYF.

The rearrangement uses TRBV5-1 and TRBJ1-4; no definite D call. V lost 0 bases and J lost 5, with 11 bases in between. This CDR3 is 15 amino acids long. Germline loops: CDR1 SGHRS, CDR2 YFSETQ. The CDR3 loop is CASSLGGLANEKLFF. The CDR3 DNA reads as TGCGCCAGCAGCTTGGGAGGGTTGGCCAATGAAAAACTGTTTTTT.

This chain joins TRBV7-6 and TRBJ2-7; no firm D call. The CDR3 covers 15 residues. Germline V CDR1 and CDR2: SGHVS, FNYEAQ. Between the trimmed V and J ends, which lost 1 base and 0 bases, there was a span of 10 bases. This CDR3 is CASSLGRVASYEQYF. Written as DNA, the CDR3 is TGTGCCAGCAGCTTAGGTAGGGTTGCCTCCTACGAGCAGTACTTC.

The rearrangement joins TRBV19 to TRBJ2-7; 7 nucleotides agree with TRBD2. Germline CDR1 LNHDA, CDR2 SQIVND (reference sequence). The length of the CDR3 is 15 residues. The ends lost 3 bases at V and 4 bases at J; junction bases unmatched: 9. The CDR3 here is CASSIRAGERYEQYF. For the CDR3, the DNA is TGTGCCAGTAGTATTAGGGCGGGAGAACGGTACGAGCAGTACTTC.

J is TRBJ1-6 and V is TRBV13; no reliable D call. The CDR3 contains 12 residues. Germline loops: CDR1 PRHDT, CDR2 FYEKMQ (reference sequence). V lost 5 bases and J 12 bases, leaving 11 bases between the germline ends. This chain's CDR3 is CASSPVEGPLHF. In nucleotides, the CDR3 is TGTGCCAGCAGCCCGGTCGAGGGACCCCTCCACTTT.

This sequence joins TRBV30 and TRBJ1-2; D may be TRBD1 (5 bases). Germline V CDR1 and CDR2: GTSNPN, SVGIG (reference sequence). The CDR3 has 13 amino acids. Trimming took 2 bases from V and 4 from J, leaving 11 bases between them. The CDR3 coding sequence is TGTGCCTGGAGTCGGGGCGTTGGCTATGGCTACACCTTC. This encodes CAWSRGVGYGYTF.

The V call is TRBV11-2, the J call TRBJ1-2, with D perhaps TRBD1 (6 bases). Trimming took off 2 bases at V and 6 bases at J, with 7 bases between the two ends. CDR3 length: 12 residues. Germline lookup yields CDR1 SGHAT and CDR2 FQNNGV. DNA for the CDR3: TGTGCCAGCAGCTTAAGGGGGAATGGCTACACCTTC. This encodes CASSLRGNGYTF.

The chain employs TRBV9 and TRBJ2-5, with D hard to call. The length of the CDR3 is 14 residues. The germline V gene has CDR1 SGDLS and CDR2 YYNGEE. The ends were cut back, 0 bases at V and 5 bases at J, with 11 bases in the middle. The CDR3 loop is CASSVGQSHETQYF. Written as DNA, the CDR3 is TGTGCCAGCAGCGTAGGGCAGTCGCACGAGACCCAGTACTTC.

The chain links TRBV7-2 to TRBJ1-5, with TRBD1 matching 11 bases. The CDR3 contains 15 residues. V was clipped by 5 bases and J by 9 bases; unmatched bases: 9. The germline CDR1 and CDR2 sequences are SGHTA and FQGNSA. The CDR3 DNA sequence: TGTGCCAGCAGCCCTGGGACAGGGGGTATGGTGCCCCAGCATTTT. It is translated as CASSPGTGGMVPQHF.

The rearrangement uses TRBV4-1 and TRBJ2-3, with 13 bases matching TRBD2. This CDR3 spans 18 amino acids. V lost 3 bases to trimming and J lost 1 base; unmatched junction nucleotides: 7. Germline CDR1 reads MGHRA; CDR2 reads YSYEKL. The DNA of the CDR3 is TGCGCCAGCAGCCACGAGAAAGGACTAGCGGGGGGCACAGATACGCAGTATTTT. This translates into CASSHEKGLAGGTDTQYF.

This chain joins TRBV7-6 and TRBJ2-3; D unclear. The germline V and J ends were trimmed by 1 base and 0 bases, with 8 bases remaining between them. Per germline, CDR1 SGHVS and CDR2 FNYEAQ. The CDR3 totals 15 residues. The CDR3 bases are TGTGCCAGCAGCTTAGTGGCAGGTAGCACAGATACGCAGTATTTT. As protein: CASSLVAGSTDTQYF.

This clone was seen only once. The gene calls are TRBV2 and TRBJ1-2; D is unclear. The CDR3 spans 12 residues. The V gene's germline CDR1 is SNHLY and CDR2 FYNNEI. Trimming cost V 5 bases and J 6 bases, with 10 bases left between them. CDR3 nucleotide sequence: TGTGCCAGCAGTCTCAGGAGTAATGGCTACACCTTC. Protein sequence: CASSLRSNGYTF.

The chain has TRBV6-6 and TRBJ2-2, with D possibly being TRBD1 or TRBD2 (5 bases each). Trimming pared 7 bases from V and 7 bases from J, leaving 19 bases between. CDR1 MNHNY and CDR2 SVGAGI come from the germline V gene (reference sequence). This CDR3 contains 15 residues. The CDR3 bases are TGTGCCAGCACCAAGGGACGTCGCTACGACGGGGAGCTGTTTTTT. It yields the protein CASTKGRRYDGELFF.

This clone was seen once. V and J are TRBV15 and TRBJ2-3; the match to TRBD2 covers 8 bases. Germline V CDR1 and CDR2: LNHNV, YYDKDF (reference sequence). The CDR3 length is 17 residues. V trimming: 0 bases; J trimming: 0 bases; junction bases outside the gene matches: 5. The CDR3 region is CATSRDWAGGSTDTQYF. CDR3 in DNA: TGTGCCACCAGCAGAGATTGGGCGGGGGGAAGCACAGATACGCAGTATTTT.